One and the same sample provided the 18 T cell receptor beta chains below, sequenced in a study of identical twins. TCRdb called the 5' RACE reads again in MiXCR, with one record for every CDR3 protein. Seen here are 690,000 or so distinct CDR3 sequences, approximately 6.1% observed once, and the top ten hold about 1.8%. The sequenced sample consisted of naive T cells sorted from blood. These receptors all stem from a young man in good health.

The table lists this clonotype with many counts. V usage is TRBV10-3 and J usage is TRBJ2-3; D might be TRBD2 (6 bases). Germline CDR1 ENHRY, CDR2 SYGVKD. The CDR3 sequence is 17 residues long. Trimming took off 8 bases at V and 2 bases at J, with 23 bases between the two ends. CDR3 DNA sequence: TGTGCCATCCGCTCCGTGGGCGGGAATGAGGACACAGATACGCAGTATTTT. This codes for CAIRSVGGNEDTDTQYF.

CDR3 residues: CSARETNGVLYEQYF. Here the CDR3 DNA reads TGCAGTGCTAGAGAGACCAACGGGGTTTTATACGAGCAGTACTTC. This chain joins TRBV20-1 and TRBJ2-7; a possible D gene is TRBD2 (5 bases). The CDR3 is 15 residues long. V was trimmed by 0 bases and J by 4 bases, leaving 16 bases between them. Germline lookup yields CDR1 DFQATT and CDR2 SNEGSKA (reference sequence).

Many counts were recorded for this clonotype. The chain couples TRBV29-1 to TRBJ2-3, with D hard to call. The germline V and J ends were trimmed by 1 base and 4 bases, with 9 bases remaining between them. In germline, CDR1 is SQVTM, CDR2 ANQGSEA. There are 13 residues in the CDR3. CDR3: CSVEARLSDTQYF. CDR3 DNA: TGCAGCGTTGAAGCTAGACTTTCAGATACGCAGTATTTT.

The chain carries TRBV6-5 and TRBJ2-7; maybe TRBD2 (6 bases). With 2 bases removed from V and 3 bases from J, the gap between germline ends came to 11 bases. Germline lookup yields CDR1 MNHEY and CDR2 SVGAGI. This CDR3 comprises 14 residues. The CDR3 region is CASSYGGSFYEQYF. The CDR3 DNA sequence: TGTGCCAGCAGTTACGGGGGGAGTTTCTACGAGCAGTACTTC.

This clonotype was counted at least ten times. The chain combines TRBV20-1 with TRBJ2-1, with 10 positions matching TRBD2. Per the germline V gene, CDR1 is DFQATT and CDR2 is SNEGSKA (reference sequence). V shed 0 bases and J 6 bases; nucleotides not matched to a gene: 5. CDR3 size: 15 residues. The CDR3 region is CSARDMGLASNEQFF. The CDR3, as DNA: TGCAGTGCTAGAGATATGGGACTAGCGTCCAATGAGCAGTTCTTC.

In this sample, this clonotype turned up many times. The rearrangement joins TRBV24-1 to TRBJ1-1; maybe TRBD1 (5 bases). Germline values: CDR1 KGHDR, CDR2 SFDVKD. The V and J ends lost 6 bases and 5 bases respectively, with 12 bases between them. The length of the CDR3 is 13 residues. The CDR3 nucleotides read TGTGCCACCAGTACCGGCAGGGAGACTGAAGCTTTCTTT. Encoded protein: CATSTGRETEAFF.

At least ten counts were recorded for this clonotype. The rearrangement uses TRBV10-3 and TRBJ2-7; D is perhaps TRBD1 (6 bases). The CDR3 totals 13 residues. Per the germline V gene, CDR1 is ENHRY and CDR2 is SYGVKD. V lost 5 bases and J lost 3, with 11 bases in between. CDR3: CAISRGDNYEQYV. The CDR3 coding sequence is TGTGCCATCAGTAGAGGGGACAACTACGAGCAGTACGTC.

This clonotype was counted ten times or more. The genes are TRBV14 and TRBJ2-2, with 10 bases lining up with TRBD2. The length of the CDR3 is 17 residues. J lost 3 bases, V lost 4 bases, and 8 bases had no gene match. CDR1 is SGHDN and CDR2 is FVKESK in the germline V gene. The CDR3 spells CASSPLSGRQDTGELFF. The CDR3 nucleotides read TGTGCCAGCAGCCCTCTTAGCGGGAGGCAAGACACCGGGGAGCTGTTTTTT.

The chain employs TRBV4-3 and TRBJ2-7; 7 bases map to TRBD2. With V trimmed by 4 bases and J by 4 bases, 10 bases remained unmatched. Germline values: CDR1 LGHNA, CDR2 YSLEER. This CDR3 contains 15 residues. The CDR3 spells CASSPTRGVKYEQYF. In nucleotides, the CDR3 is TGCGCCAGCAGCCCAACCCGGGGGGTAAAGTACGAGCAGTACTTC.

Only a few counts were recorded for this clonotype. The CDR3 is CASSQTGRAETQYF. The CDR3 bases are TGTGCCAGCTCACAGACAGGGAGGGCGGAGACCCAGTACTTC. The V gene is TRBV18, the J gene TRBJ2-5; D might be TRBD1 or TRBD2, each matching 7 bases. Trimming removed 4 bases from V and 5 bases from J, with 14 bases in between. In germline, CDR1 is KGHSH, CDR2 LQKENI. This CDR3 contains 14 residues.

The genes are TRBV6-5 and TRBJ2-1; no clear D. The V end lost 1 base, the J end lost 4 bases, and 8 bases lay between the germline ends. Germline CDR1 is MNHEY and CDR2 is SVGAGI. This CDR3 spans 14 amino acids. The CDR3 here is CASSYFAAYNEQFF. The CDR3, as DNA: TGTGCCAGCAGTTACTTTGCAGCTTACAATGAGCAGTTCTTC.

This clonotype was seen many times. The rearrangement joins TRBV7-2 to TRBJ2-5; D not resolved. Germline V gene sequence: CDR1 SGHTA, CDR2 FQGNSA. This CDR3 has 12 amino acids. With 3 bases removed from V and 0 bases from J, the gap between germline ends came to 2 bases. The CDR3: CASSFYQETQYF. The CDR3 bases are TGTGCCAGCAGCTTTTACCAAGAGACCCAGTACTTC.

This clonotype was seen at least ten times. The chain carries TRBV20-1 and TRBJ2-1; D is perhaps TRBD1 (6 bases). Germline V gene lookup returns CDR1 DFQATT and CDR2 SNEGSKA (reference sequence). Between the trimmed V and J ends, which lost 6 bases and 4 bases, there was a span of 16 bases. This CDR3 spans 14 amino acids. CDR3 residues: CSAPGARPYNEQFF. CDR3 nucleotides: TGCAGTGCCCCAGGGGCGAGGCCTTACAATGAGCAGTTCTTC.

V and J are TRBV18 and TRBJ2-1; D may be TRBD2 (5 bases). V shed 3 bases and J shed 0 bases, with 12 bases lying between them. CDR1 KGHSH and CDR2 LQKENI come from the germline V gene. This CDR3 is built from 16 residues. The CDR3 nucleotides read TGTGCCAGCTCACCCAGCGGTCCCCCCTCCTACAATGAGCAGTTCTTC. This encodes CASSPSGPPSYNEQFF.

To note about this clonotype: The junction shows a germline mismatch at one end, possibly a read error. The chain carries TRBV30 and TRBJ2-7; 9 nucleotides match TRBD1. CDR3 length: 12 amino acids. From germline, CDR1 is GTSNPN and CDR2 SVGIG (reference sequence). CDR3 sequence (DNA): TGTGCCTGGGGGGGGTGGGGGACAGGGTTGTTCTTC. Its protein product is CAWGGWGTGLFF.

This chain links TRBV11-1 with TRBJ2-1; D might be TRBD1 or TRBD2, each matching 5 bases. V was shortened by 10 bases and J by 0 bases, with 19 bases between the two germline ends. CDR1 is SGHAT and CDR2 is FQDESV in the germline V gene (reference sequence). This CDR3 has 16 residues. Here the CDR3 reads CATDEEGTNSYNEQFF. The CDR3, as DNA: TGTGCCACGGACGAGGAAGGGACGAACTCCTACAATGAGCAGTTCTTC. The full variable domain, with the rest looked up from reference TRBV11-1 and TRBJ2-1, is EAEVAQSPRYKITEKSQAVAFWCDPISGHATLYWYRQILGQGPELLVQFQDESVVDDSQLPKDRFSAERLKGVDSTLKIQPAELGDSAMYLCATDEEGTNSYNEQFFGPGTRLTVL.

This chain links TRBV5-1 with TRBJ2-3, with 7 bases matching TRBD2. CDR1 SGHRS and CDR2 YFSETQ come from the germline V gene. This CDR3 contains 15 residues. V was clipped by 5 bases and J by 6 bases; unmatched bases: 12. DNA of the CDR3: TGCGCCAGCAGAGCTCCTAGCGGCGCTCTCGATACGCAGTATTTT. This codes for CASRAPSGALDTQYF.

This chain links TRBV29-1 with TRBJ1-1; weak D call: TRBD1 (5 bases). This CDR3 has 15 residues. The V end lost 7 bases, the J end lost 3 bases, and 21 bases lay between the germline ends. Germline V CDR1 and CDR2: SQVTM, ANQGSEA. The CDR3 DNA follows: TGCAGCGGTCACCCCGGGGACCCCGGGGACACTGAAGCTTTCTTT. Its protein product is CSGHPGDPGDTEAFF.